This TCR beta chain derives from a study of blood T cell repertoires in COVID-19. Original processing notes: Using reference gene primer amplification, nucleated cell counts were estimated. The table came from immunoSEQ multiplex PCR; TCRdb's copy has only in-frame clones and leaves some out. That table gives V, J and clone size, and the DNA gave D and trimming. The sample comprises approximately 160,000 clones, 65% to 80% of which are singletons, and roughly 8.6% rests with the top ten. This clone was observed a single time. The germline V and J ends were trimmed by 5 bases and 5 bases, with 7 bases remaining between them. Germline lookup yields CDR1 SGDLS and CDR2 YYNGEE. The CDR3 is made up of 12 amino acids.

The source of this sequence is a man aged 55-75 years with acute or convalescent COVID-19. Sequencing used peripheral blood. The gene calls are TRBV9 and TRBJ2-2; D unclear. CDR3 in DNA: TGTGCCAGCAGTTCCTTAACCGGGGAGCTGTTTTTT. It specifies CASSSLTGELFF. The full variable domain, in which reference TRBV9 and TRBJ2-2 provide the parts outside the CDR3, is DSGVTQTPKHLITATGQRVTLRCSPRSGDLSVYWYQQSLDQGLQFLIQYYNGEERAKGNILERFSAQQFPDLHSELNLSSLELGDSALYFCASSSLTGELFFGEGSRLTVL.